This TCR beta chain comes out of a study of neoadjuvant anti-PD-1 for oral cavity cancer. At the level of the study: Non-progressing patients received a fourth nivolumab dose near day 43, then surgery on days 50-56.

Sample time point: after neoadjuvant nivolumab, at surgical resection. Libraries were prepared by immunoSEQ multiplex PCR; TCRdb keeps only in-frame clonotypes and omits some of them. The sample has roughly 36,000 clones, around 38% seen once. This clone was seen only a few times. Germline V gene data show CDR1 as SEHNR and CDR2 as FQNEAQ (reference sequence). This CDR3 contains 15 residues. V shed 5 bases, J shed 7 bases, and the junction held 11 bases outside the gene matches. Here the sequenced sample was tumor tissue, taken after nivolumab (anti-PD-1) treatment. This sequence joins TRBV7-9 and TRBJ2-1; 7 bases are a match to TRBD2. The TCR comes from a person between 40 and 79 years old with oral cavity squamous cell carcinoma. CDR3 DNA: TGTGCCAGCAGCCCCTTGAGGCGGGGGACGAATGAGCAGTTCTTC. As protein: CASSPLRRGTNEQFF.